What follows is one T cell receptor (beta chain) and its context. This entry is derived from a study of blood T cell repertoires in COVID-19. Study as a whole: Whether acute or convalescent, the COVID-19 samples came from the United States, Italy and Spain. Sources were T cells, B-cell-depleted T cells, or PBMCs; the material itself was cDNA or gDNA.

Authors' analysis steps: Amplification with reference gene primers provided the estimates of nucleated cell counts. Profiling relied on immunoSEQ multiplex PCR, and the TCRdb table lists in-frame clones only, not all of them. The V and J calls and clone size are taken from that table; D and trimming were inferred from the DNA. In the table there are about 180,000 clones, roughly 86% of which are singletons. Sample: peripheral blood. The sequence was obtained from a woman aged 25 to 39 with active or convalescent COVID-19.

The CDR3 DNA reads TGTGCCAGTAGTGTAGGACAGGGCGTCTCCTACGAGCAGTACTTC. It encodes CASSVGQGVSYEQYF. The chain uses TRBV19 and TRBJ2-7, with 8 bases matching TRBD1. The germline CDR1 and CDR2 sequences are LNHDA and SQIVND (reference sequence). Losses at the gene ends were 5 bases for V and 0 bases for J; bases not matched to a gene: 6. The CDR3 loop spans 15 amino acids.